The source of this T cell receptor (beta chain) is a study of prognosis after radiotherapy for stage I lung cancer. Looking at the study overall: Patients received 3 to 5 SBRT fractions with a biologically effective dose of at least 100 Gy.

Germline-derived CDR1 and CDR2 are LNHDA and SQIVND (reference sequence). V was clipped by 7 bases and J by 0 bases; unmatched bases: 4. The CDR3 runs 14 residues. There were no patients with prior chemotherapy, radiotherapy or other malignancies, and all were node-negative on CT and PET/CT. From genomic DNA, TCR beta CDR3 was amplified by two-round multiplex PCR. The first PCR round targeted every TRBV and TRBJ gene with specific primers. The second round of PCR employed universal primers. Each CDR3 protein is one row after TCRdb ran MiXCR on the multiplex PCR reads. The repertoire has around 17,000 distinct CDR3 sequences, 29% of them found once; the top ten carry 30% to 40%. In this sample, this clonotype turned up many times.

The clonotype was recovered from a donor at least 50 years old with non-small cell lung cancer. The V call is TRBV19, the J call TRBJ1-2; 8 bases line up with TRBD1. This material consisted of PBMCs, taken before or after stereotactic body radiation therapy (not recorded which). The CDR3 DNA reads TGTGCCAGTACTCCGACAGGGGCTAACTATGGCTACACCTTC. It yields the protein CASTPTGANYGYTF.